This T cell receptor beta chain was sequenced during a study of cytomegalovirus exposure and HLA in healthy donors. Regarding the study as a whole: Researchers counted about 150 TCR beta chains as cytomegalovirus-associated. Generally TCR sequences proved uncommon, though certain public TCRs appeared in numerous donors.

The PCR had 60 Vbeta and 13 Jbeta primers. Sequencing was performed with immunoSEQ multiplex PCR; in TCRdb, only in-frame clones are kept and a portion is missing. The sample records more than 150,000 clones, about 80% being singletons. This clone was detected once. Its antigen is not known. Specimen: PBMCs. The clonotype comes from a woman aged 25 to 39 in good health and CMV-seronegative.

CDR3 residues: CASSEGLASGGPYNEQFF. CDR3 sequence (DNA): TGTGCCAGCAGTGAAGGTCTCGCTAGCGGGGGGCCATACAATGAGCAGTTCTTC. The chain uses TRBV6-1 and TRBJ2-1; 11 bases align to TRBD2. The length of the CDR3 is 18 residues. Looked up from germline, CDR1 is MNHNS and CDR2 is SASEGT. The J segment lost 4 bases and the V segment lost 1 base, leaving 9 bases of the junction unmatched.